This T cell receptor beta chain was observed in a study of beta chain features in type 1 diabetes. Study-wide points: Patients with type 1 diabetes showed fewer VDJ junction insertions and more deletions. Researchers report that Type 1 diabetes patients had moderately but significantly shorter TCRB CDR3s across all four CD4+ subsets. Healthy donors had naive, central memory and Treg TCRB repertoires that appeared less similar than those seen among patients.

About this clone itself: The antigen is unknown.

Sorting that relied on CD45RO/CCR7/CD25/CD127/CD95/CD27 yielded CD4+ naive, central memory, regulatory and stem cell-like memory cells. The sequenced template was cDNA made from the entire isolated RNA. Clones were read by immunoSEQ multiplex PCR, and TCRdb kept only the in-frame ones, dropping some. This sample carries around 340,000 clones, about 19% of them seen once, and the ten largest clones take around 0.044%. CDR3 size: 15 residues. Germline V gene lookup returns CDR1 KGHSH and CDR2 LQKENI. V was pared by 0 bases and J by 6 bases, with 13 bases between. The receptor comes from a woman between 18 and 30 years old in good health. The sequencing input was naive CD4+ T cells from blood. The chain employs TRBV18 and TRBJ2-3, with unresolved D. CDR3 coding DNA: TGTGCCAGCTCACCACCGGTGGCGCAGGCGGATACGCAGTATTTT. It is translated as CASSPPVAQADTQYF.